This T cell receptor (beta chain) was identified during a study of blood T cell repertoires in COVID-19. Study-wide background: From T cells, B-cell-depleted T cells, or PBMCs came the material, which was cDNA or gDNA.

V dropped 2 bases and J dropped 6; count of bases not matched to a gene: 8. The CDR3 length is 15 residues. Germline-derived CDR1 and CDR2 are MDHEN and SYDVKM. Authors' data handling: The assay estimated nucleated cells by amplifying reference gene primers. The table came from immunoSEQ multiplex PCR; TCRdb's copy has only in-frame clones and leaves some out. That table supplies the V and J calls and clone size; D and trimming were determined from the DNA. Of under 300,000 clones in the sample, about four fifths were seen once. The J gene is TRBJ2-7, the V gene TRBV28; 9 bases are a match to TRBD1. The sample taken for sequencing was peripheral blood. The receptor's source is a woman aged 35 to 49 who had recovered from COVID-19. The CDR3 sequence is CASSLIGQGMIEQYF. CDR3 nucleotide sequence: TGTGCCAGCAGTTTAATCGGACAGGGGATGATCGAGCAGTACTTC.